The sequence of this TCR beta chain was determined in a study of graft-versus-host responses after intestinal transplantation. The germline gives CDR1 MNHEY, CDR2 SVGAGI. V gave up 2 bases and J gave up 5 bases; unmatched junction bases: 2. The CDR3 contains 13 residues. General observations from the study: Recipient-marrow GvH clones were detected, some having first appeared in ileum or blood. Patients who carried graft-donor T cell macrochimerism also had high graft-versus-host to host-versus-graft clonal ratios in their allografts.

Here immunoSEQ multiplex PCR was the method, and the copy in TCRdb shows in-frame clones only, minus some. The sample has 95,000 to 150,000 clones, approximately 95% seen once. Worth noting for this clone: Its specificity is not known.

This sequence was found in a human donor who received an intestinal transplant. The chain couples TRBV6-5 to TRBJ1-2; TRBD1 matches at 7 bases. The source material was unstimulated CD8+ T cells sorted from spleen or lymph node cells, sampled before intestinal transplant. CDR3 sequence: CASSYQGVYGYTF. CDR3 bases: TGTGCCAGCAGTTACCAGGGGGTATATGGCTACACCTTC.